These T cell receptor beta chains were read from a single sample in a study of blood T cell repertoires in COVID-19. Clones were read by immunoSEQ multiplex PCR, and TCRdb kept only the in-frame ones, dropping some. This table holds about 200,000 clones, about 89% found once. The sample comprised peripheral blood. The receptors originated from a man aged 35 to 55 with acute or convalescent COVID-19. Both conserved end residues are part of each CDR3. D genes are given only for firm matches. A clone size is listed for some rows: how often the clone was seen (once, few, many), or a class if it is expanded.

>TRBJ1-4|NA|NA|TRBV5-1
TGCGCCAGCAGCGATCCACGGTCTTTTAATGAAAAACTGTTTTTT
CASSDPRSFNEKLFF
>TRBJ2-2|TRBD2|NA|TRBV19
TGTGCCAGTAACAAGGGACTAGCGGGGGAAACCGGGGAGCTGTTTTTT
CASNKGLAGETGELFF
>TRBJ1-5|TRBD1|NA|TRBV18
TGTGCCAGCTCACCAAATTGGGACAGTAGCAATCAGCCCCAGCATTTT
CASSPNWDSSNQPQHF
>TRBJ1-6|TRBD1|NA|TRBV19
TGTGCCAGTAGTATAGCCGGGACAGGGAATTCACCCCTCCACTTT
CASSIAGTGNSPLHF
>TRBJ1-2|NA|NA|TRBV7-9
TGTGCCAGCAGCCCGAATATCCTACCTTATGGCTACACCTTC
CASSPNILPYGYTF
>TRBJ2-3|TRBD2|NA|TRBV6-5
TGTGCCAGCAGGCAATTAGCGGGGTTTACAGATACGCAGTATTTT
CASRQLAGFTDTQYF
>TRBJ1-1|NA|NA|TRBV5-5
TGTGCCAGCAGCTTGCAAAGGACACAGAACACTGAAGCTTTCTTT
CASSLQRTQNTEAFF
>TRBJ1-1|NA|NA|TRBV3-1/TRBV3-2
TGTGCCAGCAGCCAAGCCTTCAGGGTAAGCACTGAAGCTTTCTTT
CASSQAFRVSTEAFF
>TRBJ2-1|TRBD2|once|TRBV24-1
TGTGCCACCAGTGATATAAGCGGGGGGGCTGATGAGCAGTTCTTC
CATSDISGGADEQFF
>TRBJ2-2|NA|NA|TRBV29-1
TGCAGCGTTGGGCAGGGGAACACCGGGGAGCTGTTTTTT
CSVGQGNTGELFF
>TRBJ2-7|TRBD1|NA|TRBV5-6
TGTGCCAGCAGCGATCCGGGACAGAGTAGGGAGCAGTACTTC
CASSDPGQSREQYF
>TRBJ2-5|TRBD2|NA|TRBV7-3
TGTGCCAGCAGCTTACAGGGACTACGTCTGGAGACCCAGTACTTC
CASSLQGLRLETQYF
>TRBJ1-2|NA|NA|TRBV2
TGTGCCAGCAGCGGAGGCGGGACCTATGGCTACACCTTC
CASSGGGTYGYTF
>TRBJ2-7|NA|few|TRBV10-3
TGTGCCATCAGTGAGTCGCCAGGGAAGAGCTACGAGCAGTACTTC
CAISESPGKSYEQYF
>TRBJ1-1|TRBD1|NA|TRBV4-1
TGCGCCAGCAGCCGGACAGGGGTGAACACTGAAGCTTTCTTT
CASSRTGVNTEAFF
>TRBJ2-2|NA|NA|TRBV13
TGTGCCAGCAGCGCGGCGCAACGCCGAGGGGGGGAGCTGTTTTTT
CASSAAQRRGGELFF
>TRBJ1-3|TRBD1|NA|TRBV30
TGTGCCTGGAACGTTAGGACAGGGGCTGGAAACACCATATATTTT
CAWNVRTGAGNTIYF
>TRBJ2-7|NA|NA|TRBV7-9
TGTGCCAGCAGTCTTACCGGGGACTCCTACGAGCAGTACTTC
CASSLTGDSYEQYF
>TRBJ1-3|TRBD1|NA|TRBV3-1/TRBV3-2
TGTGCCAGCAGCTCCCGGGACAGGGGGCCTGGAAACACCATATATTTT
CASSSRDRGPGNTIYF
>TRBJ2-7|NA|NA|TRBV5-1
TGCGCCAGCAGCTTTGGACAGTACTACGAGCAGTACTTC
CASSFGQYYEQYF
>TRBJ2-5|NA|NA|TRBV5-1
TGCGCCAGCAGCTTGGACAGGGGGGGAGAGACCCAGTACTTC
CASSLDRGGETQYF
>TRBJ2-2|TRBD1|NA|TRBV13
TGTGCCAGCAGCCTGTTACGGACAGGGGGAAACACCGGGGAGCTGTTTTTT
CASSLLRTGGNTGELFF
>TRBJ1-2|NA|NA|TRBV9
TGTGCCAGCAGCCCAACCCTAGAAGGCGGGGTTAACTATGGCTACACCTTC
CASSPTLEGGVNYGYTF
>TRBJ1-2|NA|NA|TRBV12-3/TRBV12-4
TGTGCCAGCAGTCTACAGGGTTCTGGCTACACCTTC
CASSLQGSGYTF
>TRBJ2-2|NA|NA|TRBV10-1
TGCGCCAGCAGTGAGTCGGGCGCAGTGGCCGGGGAGCTGTTTTTT
CASSESGAVAGELFF
>TRBJ2-3|TRBD1|NA|TRBV5-1
TGCGCCAGCAGCTTGGCCGGGACAGGGGTTCTAGATACGCAGTATTTT
CASSLAGTGVLDTQYF
>TRBJ2-2|NA|once|TRBV5-1
TGCGCCAGCAGCCGTGACAGACCGAACACCGGGGAGCTGTTTTTT
CASSRDRPNTGELFF
>TRBJ1-2|NA|NA|TRBV2
TGTGCCAGCAGTGACGGGGTCAACTATGGCTACACCTTC
CASSDGVNYGYTF
>TRBJ2-7|TRBD1|NA|TRBV5-6
TGTGCCAGCAGCGGTGGGACAGGGGTTTATCGCGAGCAGTACTTC
CASSGGTGVYREQYF
>TRBJ1-1|NA|NA|TRBV6-5
TGTGCCAGCAGTTACTCGACGGGGGTCGCTCCTGAAGCTTTCTTT
CASSYSTGVAPEAFF
>TRBJ2-2|NA|once|TRBV27
TGTGCCAGCAGTTTGAGTCCCTTCGGGACCGGGGAGCTGTTTTTT
CASSLSPFGTGELFF
>TRBJ1-6|TRBD1|NA|TRBV5-1
TGCGCCAGCAGCTTAGGGACAGGGGAATATAATTCACCCCTCCACTTT
CASSLGTGEYNSPLHF
>TRBJ1-5|TRBD1|NA|TRBV30
TGTGCCTGGAGTGGAGGACAGGGAGATCAGCCCCAGCATTTT
CAWSGGQGDQPQHF
>TRBJ1-3|NA|NA|TRBV6-5
TGTGCCAGCAGCTTACAGGGTACTGGAAACACCATATATTTT
CASSLQGTGNTIYF
>TRBJ1-1|TRBD1|NA|TRBV19
TGTGCCAGTAGTATAGGGGGACAGGGCACTGAAGCTTTCTTT
CASSIGGQGTEAFF
>TRBJ2-3|TRBD1|NA|TRBV6-5
TGTGCCAGCAGCGACAGGGGGCAAGATACGCAGTATTTT
CASSDRGQDTQYF